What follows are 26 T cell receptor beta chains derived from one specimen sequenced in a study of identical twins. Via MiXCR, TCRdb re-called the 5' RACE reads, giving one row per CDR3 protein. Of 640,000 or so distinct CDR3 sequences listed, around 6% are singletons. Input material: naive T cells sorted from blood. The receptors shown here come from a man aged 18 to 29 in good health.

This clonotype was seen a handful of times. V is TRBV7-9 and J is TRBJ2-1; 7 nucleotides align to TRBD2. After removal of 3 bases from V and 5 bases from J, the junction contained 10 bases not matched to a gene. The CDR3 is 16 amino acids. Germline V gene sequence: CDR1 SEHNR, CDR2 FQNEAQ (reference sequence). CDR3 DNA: TGTGCCAGCAGCTTGGTGGGACTACTCGGGGACAATGAGCAGTTCTTC. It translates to CASSLVGLLGDNEQFF. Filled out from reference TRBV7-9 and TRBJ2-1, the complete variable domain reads DTGVSQNPRHKITKRGQNVTFRCDPISEHNRLYWYRQTLGQGPEFLTYFQNEAQLEKSRLLSDRFSAERPKGSFSTLEIQRTEQGDSAMYLCASSLVGLLGDNEQFFGPGTRLTVL.

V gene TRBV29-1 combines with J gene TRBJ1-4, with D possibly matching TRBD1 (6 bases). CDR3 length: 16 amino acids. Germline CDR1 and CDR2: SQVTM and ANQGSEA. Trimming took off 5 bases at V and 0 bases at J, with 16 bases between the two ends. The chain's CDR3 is CSVSPPGQSTNEKLFF. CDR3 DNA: TGCAGCGTTTCACCACCCGGACAGTCAACTAATGAAAAACTGTTTTTT.

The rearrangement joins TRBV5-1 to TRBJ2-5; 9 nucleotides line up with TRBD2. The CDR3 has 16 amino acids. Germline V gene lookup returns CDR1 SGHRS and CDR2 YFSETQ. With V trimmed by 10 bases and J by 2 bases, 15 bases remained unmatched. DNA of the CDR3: TGCGCCTGTCGAACAGCGGAGCGGGGGGAACAAGAGACCCAGTACTTC. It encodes CACRTAERGEQETQYF.

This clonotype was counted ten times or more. The CDR3 DNA reads TGTGCCAGCAGTGACGGCGGGAGCGCAGATACGCAGTATTTT. It translates to CASSDGGSADTQYF. The V gene is TRBV6-4, the J gene TRBJ2-3; 7 nucleotides line up with TRBD2. The CDR3 consists of 14 residues. Trimming at V came to 2 bases and at J to 4 bases, leaving 3 bases not matched to a gene. Germline assignment: CDR1 MRHNA and CDR2 SNTAGT.

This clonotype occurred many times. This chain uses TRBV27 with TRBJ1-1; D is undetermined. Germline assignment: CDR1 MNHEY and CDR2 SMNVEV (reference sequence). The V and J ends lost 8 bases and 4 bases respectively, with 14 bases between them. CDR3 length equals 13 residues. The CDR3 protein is CASSLQEGTEAFF. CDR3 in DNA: TGTGCCAGCTCCCTTCAGGAGGGCACTGAAGCTTTCTTT.

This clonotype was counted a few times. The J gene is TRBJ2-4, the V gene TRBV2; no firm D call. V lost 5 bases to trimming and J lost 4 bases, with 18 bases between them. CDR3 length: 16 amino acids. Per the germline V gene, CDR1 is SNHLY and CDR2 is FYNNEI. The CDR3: CASSQRINQGKNIQYF. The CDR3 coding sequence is TGTGCCAGCAGTCAACGAATTAATCAAGGGAAAAACATTCAGTACTTC.

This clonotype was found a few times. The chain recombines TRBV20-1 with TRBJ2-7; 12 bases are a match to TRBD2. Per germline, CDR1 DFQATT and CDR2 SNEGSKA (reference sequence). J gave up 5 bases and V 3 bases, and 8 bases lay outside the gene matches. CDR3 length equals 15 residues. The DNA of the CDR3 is TGCAGTGCTAGCCCGACTAGCGGGAGTCGGAACGAGCAGTACGTC. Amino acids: CSASPTSGSRNEQYV.

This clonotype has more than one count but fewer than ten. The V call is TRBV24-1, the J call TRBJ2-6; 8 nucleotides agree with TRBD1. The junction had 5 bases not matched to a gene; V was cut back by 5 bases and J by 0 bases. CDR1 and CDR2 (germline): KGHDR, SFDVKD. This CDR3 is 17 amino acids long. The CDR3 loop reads CATSVSGGLSGANVLTF. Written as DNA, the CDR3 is TGTGCCACCAGTGTGTCAGGGGGCCTCTCTGGGGCCAACGTCCTGACTTTC.

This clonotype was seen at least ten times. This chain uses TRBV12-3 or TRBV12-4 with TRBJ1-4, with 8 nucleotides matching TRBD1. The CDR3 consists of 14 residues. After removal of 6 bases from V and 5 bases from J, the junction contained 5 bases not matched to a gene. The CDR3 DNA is TGTGCCAGCAGGACAGGGGTTATAAATGAAAAACTGTTTTTT. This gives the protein CASRTGVINEKLFF.

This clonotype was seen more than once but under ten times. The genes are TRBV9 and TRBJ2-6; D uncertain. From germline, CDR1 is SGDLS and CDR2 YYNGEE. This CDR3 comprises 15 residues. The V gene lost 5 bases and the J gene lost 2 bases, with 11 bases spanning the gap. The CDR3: CASSPDPAGANVLTF. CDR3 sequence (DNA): TGTGCCAGCAGTCCCGACCCGGCTGGGGCCAACGTCCTGACTTTC.

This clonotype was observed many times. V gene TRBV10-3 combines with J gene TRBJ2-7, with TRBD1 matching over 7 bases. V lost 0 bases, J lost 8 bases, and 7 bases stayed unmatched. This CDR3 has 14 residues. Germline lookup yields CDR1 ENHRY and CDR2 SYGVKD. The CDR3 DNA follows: TGTGCCATCAGTGAGTCTGGACAGGAGGCCCAGCAGTACTTC. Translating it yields CAISESGQEAQQYF.

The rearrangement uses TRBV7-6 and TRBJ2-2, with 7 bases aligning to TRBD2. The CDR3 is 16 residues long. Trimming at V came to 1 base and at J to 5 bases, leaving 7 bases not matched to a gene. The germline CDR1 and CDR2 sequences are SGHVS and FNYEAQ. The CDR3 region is CASSLVVGTITGELFF. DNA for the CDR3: TGTGCCAGCAGCTTAGTGGTTGGGACTATTACCGGGGAGCTGTTTTTT.

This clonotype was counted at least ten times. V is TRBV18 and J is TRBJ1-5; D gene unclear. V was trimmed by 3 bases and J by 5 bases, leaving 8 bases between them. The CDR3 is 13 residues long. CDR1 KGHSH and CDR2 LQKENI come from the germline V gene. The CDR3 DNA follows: TGTGCCAGCTCACCCGGGCTGGATCAGCCCCAGCATTTT. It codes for CASSPGLDQPQHF.

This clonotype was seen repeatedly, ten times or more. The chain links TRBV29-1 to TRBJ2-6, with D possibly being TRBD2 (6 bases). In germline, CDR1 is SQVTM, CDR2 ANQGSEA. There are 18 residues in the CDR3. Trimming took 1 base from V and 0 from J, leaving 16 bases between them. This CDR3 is CSVEGRGVGGSGANVLTF. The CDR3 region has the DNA TGCAGCGTTGAAGGGAGAGGAGTGGGGGGCTCTGGGGCCAACGTCCTGACTTTC.

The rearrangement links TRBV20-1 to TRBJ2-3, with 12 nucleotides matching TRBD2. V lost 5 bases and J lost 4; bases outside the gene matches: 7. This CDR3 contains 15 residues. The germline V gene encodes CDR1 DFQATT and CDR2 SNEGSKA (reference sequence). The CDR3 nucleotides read TGCAGTGCTGGGGGACTAGCGGGTTGGTCAGATACGCAGTATTTT. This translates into CSAGGLAGWSDTQYF.

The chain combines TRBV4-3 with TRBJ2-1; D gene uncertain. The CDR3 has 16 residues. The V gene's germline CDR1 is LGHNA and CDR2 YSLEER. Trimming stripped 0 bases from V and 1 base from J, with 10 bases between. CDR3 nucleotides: TGCGCCAGCAGCCAAGATCCCCTGGGTTCCTACAATGAGCAGTTCTTC. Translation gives CASSQDPLGSYNEQFF.

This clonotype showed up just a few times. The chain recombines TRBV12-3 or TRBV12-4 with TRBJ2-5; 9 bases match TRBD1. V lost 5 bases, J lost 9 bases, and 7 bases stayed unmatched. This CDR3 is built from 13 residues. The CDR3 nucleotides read TGTGCCAGCAGTCTACCGGGACAGGGAGCCCAGTACTTC. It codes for CASSLPGQGAQYF.

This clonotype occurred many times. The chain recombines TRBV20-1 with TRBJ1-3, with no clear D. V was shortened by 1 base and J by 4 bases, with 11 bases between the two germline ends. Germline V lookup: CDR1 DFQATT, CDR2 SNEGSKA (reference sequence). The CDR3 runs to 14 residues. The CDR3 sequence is CSARAPGSGNTIYF. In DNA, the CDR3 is TGCAGTGCTAGAGCTCCCGGTTCGGGAAACACCATATATTTT.

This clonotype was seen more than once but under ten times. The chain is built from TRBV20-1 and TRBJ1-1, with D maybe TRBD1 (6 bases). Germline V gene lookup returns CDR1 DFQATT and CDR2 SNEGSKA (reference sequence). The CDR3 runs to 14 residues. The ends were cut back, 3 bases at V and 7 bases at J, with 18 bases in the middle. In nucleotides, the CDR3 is TGCAGTGCTAGGAGGGGGGCACAGGCCCATGAAGCTTTCTTT. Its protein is CSARRGAQAHEAFF.

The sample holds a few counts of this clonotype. The CDR3, as DNA: TGTGCCAGCAGCCGACGGACAGGGGAGACCGCCAACGTCCTGACTTTC. It encodes CASSRRTGETANVLTF. The rearrangement uses TRBV28 and TRBJ2-6; 9 bases align to TRBD1. J gave up 7 bases and V 6 bases, and 10 bases lay outside the gene matches. The germline V gene encodes CDR1 MDHEN and CDR2 SYDVKM. The CDR3 sequence is 16 residues long.

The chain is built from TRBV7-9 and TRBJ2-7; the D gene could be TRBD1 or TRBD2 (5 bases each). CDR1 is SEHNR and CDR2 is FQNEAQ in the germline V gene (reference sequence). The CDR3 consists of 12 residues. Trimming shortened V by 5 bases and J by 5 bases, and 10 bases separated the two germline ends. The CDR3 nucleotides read TGTGCCAGCAGCATGAGGGGCGACGAGCAGTACTTC. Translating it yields CASSMRGDEQYF.

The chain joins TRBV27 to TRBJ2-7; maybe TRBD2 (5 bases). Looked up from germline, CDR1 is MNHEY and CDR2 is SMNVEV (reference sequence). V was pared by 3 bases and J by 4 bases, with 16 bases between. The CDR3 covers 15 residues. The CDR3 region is CASSFSSERPYEQYF. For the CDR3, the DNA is TGTGCCAGCAGTTTTTCGTCAGAGCGGCCGTACGAGCAGTACTTC.

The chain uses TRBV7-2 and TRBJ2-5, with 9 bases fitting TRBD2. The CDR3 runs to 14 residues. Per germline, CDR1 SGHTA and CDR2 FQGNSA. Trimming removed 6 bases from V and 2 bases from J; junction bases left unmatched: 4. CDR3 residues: CASSQTSGQETQYF. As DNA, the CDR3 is TGTGCCAGCAGTCAGACTAGCGGTCAAGAGACCCAGTACTTC.

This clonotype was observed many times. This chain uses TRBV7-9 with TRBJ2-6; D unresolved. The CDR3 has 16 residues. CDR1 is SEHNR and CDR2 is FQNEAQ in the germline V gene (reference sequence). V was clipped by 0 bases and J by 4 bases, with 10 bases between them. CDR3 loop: CASSLAAGLGANVLTF. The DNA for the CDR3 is TGTGCCAGCAGCTTAGCGGCCGGTCTAGGGGCCAACGTCCTGACTTTC. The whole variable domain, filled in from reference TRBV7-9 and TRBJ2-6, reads DTGVSQNPRHKITKRGQNVTFRCDPISEHNRLYWYRQTLGQGPEFLTYFQNEAQLEKSRLLSDRFSAERPKGSFSTLEIQRTEQGDSAMYLCASSLAAGLGANVLTFGAGSRLTVL.

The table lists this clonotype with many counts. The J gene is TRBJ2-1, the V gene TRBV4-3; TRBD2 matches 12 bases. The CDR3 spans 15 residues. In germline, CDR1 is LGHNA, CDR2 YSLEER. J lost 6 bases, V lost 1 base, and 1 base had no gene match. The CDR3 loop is CASSQALAGGNEQFF. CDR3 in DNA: TGCGCCAGCAGCCAAGCACTAGCGGGAGGCAATGAGCAGTTCTTC.

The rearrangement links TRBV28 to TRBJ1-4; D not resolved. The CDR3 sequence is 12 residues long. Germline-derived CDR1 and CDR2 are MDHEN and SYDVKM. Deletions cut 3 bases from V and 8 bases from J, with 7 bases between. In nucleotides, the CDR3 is TGTGCCAGCAGTTTTGGCCGAGAAAAACTGTTTTTT. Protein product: CASSFGREKLFF.